This passage covers 24 T cell receptor beta chains from one sample sequenced in a study of blood T cell repertoires in COVID-19. Produced via immunoSEQ multiplex PCR; TCRdb's table is partial and in-frame only. The sample has 150,000 to 200,000 clones, about 85% seen once; the top ten hold about 3.5%. Sequencing was performed on peripheral blood. Receptors originate from a human donor with acute or convalescent COVID-19. The donor label of this sample is uncertain.

This chain links TRBV27 with TRBJ1-4; 8 nucleotides agree with TRBD1. CDR1 MNHEY and CDR2 SMNVEV come from the germline V gene (reference sequence). CDR3 length: 15 amino acids. With V trimmed by 2 bases and J by 8 bases, 7 bases remained unmatched. The CDR3 here is CASSLGTGGWEKLFF. The DNA of the CDR3 is TGTGCCAGCAGTTTAGGAACAGGGGGATGGGAAAAACTGTTTTTT.

This sequence joins TRBV24-1 and TRBJ1-1; D uncertain. The CDR3 has 13 amino acids. Per germline, CDR1 KGHDR and CDR2 SFDVKD. Deletions cut 7 bases from V and 1 base from J, with 9 bases between. CDR3 DNA: TGTGCCACCAGGGGCATAGGGAACACTGAAGCTTTCTTT. It specifies CATRGIGNTEAFF.

CDR3 DNA sequence: TGTGCCAGCAGTTACGGGGGGACAGGGGGTTATGGCTACACCTTC. Amino acid sequence: CASSYGGTGGYGYTF. V usage is TRBV6-5 and J usage is TRBJ1-2, with 11 nucleotides matching TRBD1. Germline loops: CDR1 MNHEY, CDR2 SVGAGI. J lost 5 bases, V lost 2 bases, and 4 bases had no gene match. The CDR3 is 15 amino acids.

The chain joins TRBV4-1 to TRBJ1-5; 9 bases line up with TRBD1. The CDR3 contains 18 residues. Germline V gene sequence: CDR1 MGHRA, CDR2 YSYEKL. The V and J ends lost 0 bases and 2 bases, in that order; junction bases with no gene match: 8. CDR3 sequence (DNA): TGCGCCAGCAGCCAAGATGTACAGGGGGCTCGGGGCAATCAGCCCCAGCATTTT. Residues: CASSQDVQGARGNQPQHF.

The gene calls are TRBV19 and TRBJ2-1; D not certain. V was trimmed by 0 bases and J by 7 bases, leaving 7 bases between them. CDR3 size: 13 residues. Germline V CDR1 and CDR2: LNHDA, SQIVND (reference sequence). The CDR3 nucleotides are TGTGCCAGTAGTATAGATCGGTGGAATGAGCAGTTCTTC. This translates into CASSIDRWNEQFF.

The chain joins TRBV7-2 to TRBJ2-7, with 9 bases matching TRBD2. Germline V gene data show CDR1 as SGHTA and CDR2 as FQGNSA. The CDR3 totals 16 residues. Germline trimming cut 5 bases from V and 4 bases from J; bases unmatched to any gene: 12. The CDR3 bases are TGTGCCAGCAGCCGGGGGATGAGACTAGCGGTATACGAGCAGTACTTC. Amino acid sequence: CASSRGMRLAVYEQYF.

The chain employs TRBV5-1 and TRBJ1-4; D unresolved. CDR1 is SGHRS and CDR2 is YFSETQ in the germline V gene. V was shortened by 0 bases and J by 0 bases, with 9 bases between the two germline ends. The CDR3 has 16 amino acids. CDR3 bases: TGCGCCAGCAGCTTGGTGGGCCTAACAACTAATGAAAAACTGTTTTTT. It translates to CASSLVGLTTNEKLFF.

J is TRBJ1-5 and V is TRBV7-2, with unresolved D. V dropped 1 base and J dropped 2 bases, with 9 bases sitting between them. Looked up from germline, CDR1 is SGHTA and CDR2 is FQGNSA. CDR3 size: 15 residues. CDR3 nucleotide sequence: TGTGCCAGCAGCTTAGGAGGGATCGGCAATCAGCCCCAGCATTTT. Residues: CASSLGGIGNQPQHF.

The gene calls are TRBV6-5 and TRBJ1-1; a possible D gene is TRBD1 (6 bases). The CDR3 extends over 14 amino acids. Germline V lookup: CDR1 MNHEY, CDR2 SVGAGI. Trimming removed 4 bases from V and 3 bases from J, with 12 bases in between. CDR3 nucleotide sequence: TGTGCCAGCAGTTCCCATCCAGGGGACACTGAAGCTTTCTTT. Its protein product is CASSSHPGDTEAFF.

V is TRBV5-4 and J is TRBJ2-5; 9 nucleotides agree with TRBD1. Germline loops: CDR1 SGHNT, CDR2 YYREEE (reference sequence). J was trimmed by 5 bases and V by 4 bases; bases with no gene match: 9. CDR3 length: 15 amino acids. DNA for the CDR3: TGTGCCAGCAGCACCCTAGGGACAGGGCGGGAGACCCAGTACTTC. Protein: CASSTLGTGRETQYF.

This rearrangement joins TRBV5-1 to TRBJ1-2, with a tentative D call TRBD1 (6 bases). Trimming stripped 4 bases from V and 4 bases from J, with 14 bases between. Germline CDR1 and CDR2: SGHRS and YFSETQ. This CDR3 has 14 amino acids. CDR3 residues: CASSARDTLYGYTF. The CDR3 DNA reads TGCGCCAGCAGCGCCCGGGACACCCTCTATGGCTACACCTTC.

V and J are TRBV5-1 and TRBJ2-2; D might be TRBD2 (6 bases). Deletions cut 4 bases from V and 0 bases from J, with 13 bases between. The CDR3 consists of 16 residues. Germline V gives CDR1 SGHRS, CDR2 YFSETQ. CDR3 sequence: CASSPSPSANTGELFF. CDR3 in DNA: TGCGCCAGCAGCCCCAGTCCTAGCGCGAACACCGGGGAGCTGTTTTTT. Combining the CDR3 with reference TRBV5-1 and TRBJ2-2 gives the whole variable domain KAGVTQTPRYLIKTRGQQVTLSCSPISGHRSVSWYQQTPGQGLQFLFEYFSETQRNKGNFPGRFSGRQFSNSRSEMNVSTLELGDSALYLCASSPSPSANTGELFFGEGSRLTVL.

The chain employs TRBV12-3 or TRBV12-4 and TRBJ2-7; 7 nucleotides line up with TRBD1. CDR3 size: 13 residues. Trimming at V came to 2 bases and at J to 7 bases, leaving 5 bases not matched to a gene. CDR3 in amino acids: CASSLFRQGEQYF. The CDR3 DNA follows: TGTGCCAGCAGTTTATTCCGACAGGGAGAGCAGTACTTC.

V gene TRBV2 combines with J gene TRBJ2-1; 11 bases fit TRBD2. The V and J ends lost 8 bases and 4 bases, in that order; junction bases with no gene match: 4. Germline V CDR1 and CDR2: SNHLY, FYNNEI. The CDR3 is made up of 14 amino acids. The CDR3 reads CASPSGGQYNEQFF. CDR3 in DNA: TGTGCCAGCCCTAGCGGGGGGCAATACAATGAGCAGTTCTTC.

The chain is built from TRBV24-1 and TRBJ2-1; 12 nucleotides line up with TRBD1. Germline values: CDR1 KGHDR, CDR2 SFDVKD. Trimming at V came to 3 bases and at J to 7 bases, leaving 6 bases not matched to a gene. The CDR3 totals 16 residues. The CDR3 sequence is CATSDTGTGGENEQFF. DNA of the CDR3: TGTGCCACCAGTGATACCGGGACAGGGGGCGAAAATGAGCAGTTCTTC.

This clone was seen just once. The chain carries TRBV7-2 and TRBJ2-5, with 12 bases identical to TRBD2. Trimming at V came to 6 bases and at J to 5 bases, leaving 10 bases not matched to a gene. There are 16 residues in the CDR3. Germline V gene lookup returns CDR1 SGHTA and CDR2 FQGNSA. Here the CDR3 reads CASSLSSGGALETQYF. CDR3 DNA sequence: TGTGCCAGCAGTCTCTCTAGCGGGGGGGCCCTGGAGACCCAGTACTTC.

The chain joins TRBV29-1 to TRBJ1-2; possible D gene TRBD1, 5 bases. The germline CDR1 and CDR2 sequences are SQVTM and ANQGSEA. Trimming left V 2 bases short and J 8 bases short, with 15 bases between. This CDR3 has 13 residues. CDR3 in amino acids: CSVEPGGGGGYTF. The CDR3 region has the DNA TGCAGCGTTGAACCAGGAGGCGGGGGAGGCTACACCTTC.

The chain couples TRBV28 to TRBJ1-5; a possible D gene is TRBD1 (5 bases). This CDR3 comprises 13 residues. The V gene's germline CDR1 is MDHEN and CDR2 SYDVKM. Deletions cut 7 bases from V and 16 bases from J, with 23 bases between. The CDR3 coding sequence is TGTGCCAGCACTTCAGACCGAACAGGACAAGTACATTTT. This translates into CASTSDRTGQVHF.

V and J are TRBV6-1 and TRBJ2-6, with D possibly being TRBD1 (6 bases). V dropped 4 bases and J dropped 2 bases, with 12 bases sitting between them. The germline CDR1 and CDR2 sequences are MNHNS and SASEGT. This CDR3 contains 16 residues. DNA of the CDR3: TGTGCCAGCAGTGCCACTACAGGGCCTGGGGCCAACGTCCTGACTTTC. It specifies CASSATTGPGANVLTF.

The chain combines TRBV6-2 or TRBV6-3 with TRBJ2-7; unclear D gene. Germline loops: CDR1 MNHEY, CDR2 SVGEGT. CDR3 length: 12 residues. Trimming shortened V by 5 bases and J by 3 bases, and 8 bases separated the two germline ends. This chain's CDR3 is CASSRPLYEQYF. CDR3 nucleotides: TGTGCCAGCAGTCGTCCCCTCTACGAGCAGTACTTC.

This clone was seen a few times. This rearrangement joins TRBV5-1 to TRBJ1-5, with 8 bases lining up with TRBD1. The CDR3 has 15 residues. The germline gives CDR1 SGHRS, CDR2 YFSETQ. V shed 0 bases, J shed 9 bases, and the junction held 8 bases outside the gene matches. CDR3 sequence (DNA): TGCGCCAGCAGCTTGGGAGCAGGGGGCGAGATGCCCCAGCATTTT. Protein product: CASSLGAGGEMPQHF.

This clone came up once. The chain couples TRBV2 to TRBJ2-3; D gene uncertain. V was clipped by 6 bases and J by 2 bases, with 12 bases between them. This CDR3 comprises 14 residues. Germline V gene lookup returns CDR1 SNHLY and CDR2 FYNNEI. The CDR3 DNA is TGTGCCAGCAGCGGTCGGAGCATCACAGATACGCAGTATTTT. Its translation: CASSGRSITDTQYF. Drawing the rest from reference TRBV2 and TRBJ2-3, the complete variable domain is EPEVTQTPSHQVTQMGQEVILRCVPISNHLYFYWYRQILGQKVEFLVSFYNNEISEKSEIFDDQFSVERPDGSNFTLKIRSTKLEDSAMYFCASSGRSITDTQYFGPGTRLTVL.

This chain connects TRBV19 to TRBJ1-1; D is undetermined. Germline V gene sequence: CDR1 LNHDA, CDR2 SQIVND (reference sequence). With 2 bases removed from V and 10 bases from J, the gap between germline ends came to 23 bases. This CDR3 has 16 amino acids. The CDR3, as DNA: TGTGCCAGTAGTATATTATCGGGTGCCGAGGAGAAACGAGCTTTCTTT. Translated, it gives CASSILSGAEEKRAFF.

This chain uses TRBV7-3 with TRBJ2-6; tentatively, D is TRBD1 (6 bases). The V end was cut by 5 bases, the J end by 0 bases, with 14 bases between. The CDR3 totals 17 residues. Per germline, CDR1 SGHTA and CDR2 FQGTGA. CDR3 protein: CASSKTGRSSGANVLTF. As DNA, the CDR3 is TGTGCCAGCAGCAAGACAGGCCGTAGCTCTGGGGCCAACGTCCTGACTTTC.